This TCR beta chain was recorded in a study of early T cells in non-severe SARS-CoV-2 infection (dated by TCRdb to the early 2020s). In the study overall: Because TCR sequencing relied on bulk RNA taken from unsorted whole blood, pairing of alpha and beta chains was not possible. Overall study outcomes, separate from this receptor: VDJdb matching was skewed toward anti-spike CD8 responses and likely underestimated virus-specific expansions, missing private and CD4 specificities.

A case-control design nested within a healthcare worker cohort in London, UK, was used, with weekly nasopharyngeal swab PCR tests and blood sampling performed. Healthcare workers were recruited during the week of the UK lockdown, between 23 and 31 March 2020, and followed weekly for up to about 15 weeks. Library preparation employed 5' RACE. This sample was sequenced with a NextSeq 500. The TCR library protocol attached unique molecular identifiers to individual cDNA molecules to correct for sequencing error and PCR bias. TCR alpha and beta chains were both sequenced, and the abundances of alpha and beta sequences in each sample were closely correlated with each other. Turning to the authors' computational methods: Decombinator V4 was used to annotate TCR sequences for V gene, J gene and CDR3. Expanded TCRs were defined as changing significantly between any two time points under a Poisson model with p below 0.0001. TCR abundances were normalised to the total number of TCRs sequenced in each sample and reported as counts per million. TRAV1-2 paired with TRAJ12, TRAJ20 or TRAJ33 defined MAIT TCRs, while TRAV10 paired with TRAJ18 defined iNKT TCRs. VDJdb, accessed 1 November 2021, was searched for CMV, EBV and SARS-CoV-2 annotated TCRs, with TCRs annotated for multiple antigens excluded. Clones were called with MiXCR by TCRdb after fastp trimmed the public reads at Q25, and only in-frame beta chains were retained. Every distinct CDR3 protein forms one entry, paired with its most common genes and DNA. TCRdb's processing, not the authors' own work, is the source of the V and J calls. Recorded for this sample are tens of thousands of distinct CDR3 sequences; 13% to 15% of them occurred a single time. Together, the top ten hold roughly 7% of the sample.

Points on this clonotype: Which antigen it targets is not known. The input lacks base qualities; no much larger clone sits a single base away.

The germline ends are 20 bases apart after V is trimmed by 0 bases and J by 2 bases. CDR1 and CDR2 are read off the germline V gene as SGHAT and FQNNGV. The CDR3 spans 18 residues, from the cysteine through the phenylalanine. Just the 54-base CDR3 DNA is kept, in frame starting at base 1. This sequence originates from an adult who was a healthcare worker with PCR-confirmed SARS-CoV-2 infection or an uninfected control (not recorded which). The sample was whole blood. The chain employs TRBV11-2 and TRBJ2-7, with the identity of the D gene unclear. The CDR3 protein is CASSLDSGRSVPPYEQYF. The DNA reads TGTGCCAGCAGCTTAGATTCCGGACGTTCAGTGCCCCCCTACGAGCAGTACTTC.